Each of the 27 T cell receptor beta chains below was sequenced from the same sample in a study of radiation and T cells in renal cell carcinoma. This sample's time point: baseline pretreatment blood. Treatment reported: 15 Gy SBRT to primary tumor, nephrectomy 4 weeks later. The table came from immunoSEQ multiplex PCR; TCRdb's copy has only in-frame clones and leaves some out. This sample yields about 49,000 clones, of which 65% to 90% are seen a single time; 30% to 35% belongs to the top ten. The material was blood, obtained from a patient whose treatment included radiotherapy and nephrectomy. Receptors originate from a woman in her sixties or seventies with renal cell carcinoma.

V usage is TRBV9 and J usage is TRBJ2-3; 12 bases are shared with TRBD2. CDR3 length equals 15 residues. The germline gives CDR1 SGDLS, CDR2 YYNGEE. After removal of 7 bases from V and 3 bases from J, the junction contained 6 bases not matched to a gene. CDR3 sequence reads: CASSASGRETDTQYF. The CDR3 bases are TGTGCCAGCTCCGCTAGCGGGAGGGAAACAGATACGCAGTATTTT.

This sequence joins TRBV7-2 and TRBJ2-3; 7 nucleotides line up with TRBD2. Germline V gene sequence: CDR1 SGHTA, CDR2 FQGNSA. V was pared by 5 bases and J by 2 bases, with 4 bases of the junction left unmatched. The CDR3 spans 14 residues. The chain's CDR3 is CASSTAGITDTQYF. CDR3 nucleotide sequence: TGTGCCAGCAGCACAGCGGGAATCACAGATACGCAGTATTTT.

This rearrangement joins TRBV7-8 to TRBJ2-7; D might be TRBD1 or TRBD2, each matching 5 bases. The CDR3 is 15 amino acids. Deletions cut 1 base from V and 2 bases from J, with 12 bases between. Germline CDR1 SGHVS, CDR2 FQNEAQ. As DNA, the CDR3 is TGTGCCAGCAGCTTAGTGGGGGTTTTGGCCTACGAGCAGTACTTC. Translating it yields CASSLVGVLAYEQYF. The full variable domain, its missing parts supplied by reference TRBV7-8 and TRBJ2-7, is GAGVSQSPRYKVAKRGQDVALRCDPISGHVSLFWYQQALGQGPEFLTYFQNEAQLDKSGLPSDRFFAERPEGSVSTLKIQRTQQEDSAVYLCASSLVGVLAYEQYFGPGTRLTVT.

The V call is TRBV2, the J call TRBJ2-1; 7 bases agree with TRBD1. V shed 6 bases and J 3 bases; nucleotides not matched to a gene: 5. The germline V gene encodes CDR1 SNHLY and CDR2 FYNNEI. CDR3 size: 14 residues. The DNA of the CDR3 is TGTGCCAGCAGGGACCGGGACAGCTACAATGAGCAGTTCTTC. Its protein is CASRDRDSYNEQFF.

This sequence joins TRBV19 and TRBJ1-1; a possible D gene is TRBD1 (5 bases). CDR1 and CDR2 from the germline V gene are LNHDA and SQIVND (reference sequence). Trimming took 5 bases from V and 3 from J, leaving 13 bases between them. There are 14 residues in the CDR3. The CDR3 DNA reads as TGTGCCAGTAGTTCGGGGAGGGACTACACTGAAGCTTTCTTT. This sequence encodes CASSSGRDYTEAFF. The variable domain in full, with the rest retrieved from reference TRBV19 and TRBJ1-1, is DGGITQSPKYLFRKEGQNVTLSCEQNLNHDAMYWYRQDPGQGLRLIYYSQIVNDFQKGDIAEGYSVSREKKESFPLTVTSAQKNPTAFYLCASSSGRDYTEAFFGQGTRLTVV.

The rearrangement uses TRBV5-1 and TRBJ2-7; D unresolved. This CDR3 spans 13 amino acids. Trimming removed 0 bases from V and 5 bases from J, with 9 bases in between. CDR1 SGHRS and CDR2 YFSETQ come from the germline V gene. Written as DNA, the CDR3 is TGCGCCAGCAGCTTGGGTTCCAGAGACGAGCAGTACTTC. Amino acid sequence: CASSLGSRDEQYF.

This CDR3 reads CASSSIGGRDTQYF. The DNA of the CDR3 is TGTGCCAGCAGCTCGATCGGGGGGCGGGACACGCAGTATTTT. The chain uses TRBV7-8 and TRBJ2-3; D is perhaps TRBD2 (7 bases). Trimming cost V 4 bases and J 9 bases, with 17 bases left between them. The CDR3 sequence is 14 residues long. Germline assignment: CDR1 SGHVS and CDR2 FQNEAQ.

This clone was observed a single time. The chain is built from TRBV7-2 and TRBJ2-7, with TRBD1 matching 7 bases. Germline CDR1 is SGHTA and CDR2 is FQGNSA. The CDR3 contains 12 residues. With V trimmed by 4 bases and J by 4 bases, 1 base remained unmatched. This chain's CDR3 is CASSSQGYEQYF. The CDR3 nucleotides read TGTGCCAGCAGCTCACAGGGGTACGAGCAGTACTTC.

The chain combines TRBV6-5 with TRBJ1-2; 11 bases match TRBD1. CDR3 size: 15 residues. The J segment lost 6 bases and the V segment lost 3 bases, leaving 6 bases of the junction unmatched. CDR1 and CDR2 (germline): MNHEY, SVGAGI. CDR3 DNA sequence: TGTGCCAGCAGTTATGGGGACAGGGGGATAAATGGCTACACCTTC. It encodes CASSYGDRGINGYTF.

The V call is TRBV5-5, the J call TRBJ2-3; the D is unclear. The CDR3 is made up of 15 amino acids. CDR1 and CDR2 from the germline V gene are SGHKS and YYEKEE (reference sequence). V lost 2 bases and J 0 bases, leaving 10 bases between the germline ends. The CDR3, as DNA: TGTGCCAGCAGCTTTCGCTCCTCTAGCACAGATACGCAGTATTTT. Translating gives CASSFRSSSTDTQYF.

The rearrangement links TRBV5-4 to TRBJ2-3; D is unclear. The CDR3 runs to 15 residues. CDR1 and CDR2 (germline): SGHNT, YYREEE (reference sequence). The V end lost 3 bases, the J end lost 2 bases, and 13 bases lay between the germline ends. CDR3 nucleotide sequence: TGTGCCAGCAGCTCCCCCGAACGCCCCACAGATACGCAGTATTTT. Amino acids: CASSSPERPTDTQYF.

The chain joins TRBV9 to TRBJ2-2; 8 nucleotides match TRBD2. Trimming cost V 1 base and J 6 bases; bases outside gene matches: 5. Germline CDR1 and CDR2: SGDLS and YYNGEE. The CDR3 length is 15 residues. CDR3 nucleotide sequence: TGTGCCAGCAGCGTATCAGGGACTAGGGCCGGGGAGCTGTTTTTT. Its translation: CASSVSGTRAGELFF.

There are a few counts of this clone. The J gene is TRBJ1-1, the V gene TRBV10-3; D not certain. The CDR3 runs to 12 residues. Germline V gene lookup returns CDR1 ENHRY and CDR2 SYGVKD. The V end lost 3 bases, the J end lost 8 bases, and 10 bases lay between the germline ends. In DNA, the CDR3 is TGTGCCATCAGTGACCAGGCCTTGGAAGCTTTCTTT. Encoded protein: CAISDQALEAFF.

This sequence joins TRBV6-1 and TRBJ1-2; D call uncertain. The V gene lost 3 bases and the J gene lost 4 bases, with 12 bases spanning the gap. The CDR3 is 14 residues long. Germline-derived CDR1 and CDR2 are MNHNS and SASEGT. The CDR3 loop is CASSEPAAGYGYTF. The CDR3 DNA reads as TGTGCCAGCAGTGAGCCGGCGGCTGGCTATGGCTACACCTTC.

CDR3 nucleotide sequence: TGTGCCAGTAGACCCGGTCAGGGGGCCTCTGGGGCCAACGTCCTGACTTTC. Translating it yields CASRPGQGASGANVLTF. The chain carries TRBV19 and TRBJ2-6, with 8 bases lining up with TRBD1. The CDR3 spans 17 residues. Germline V gene sequence: CDR1 LNHDA, CDR2 SQIVND (reference sequence). J gave up 0 bases and V 6 bases, and 7 bases lay outside the gene matches. Supplemented by reference TRBV19 and TRBJ2-6, the full variable domain reads DGGITQSPKYLFRKEGQNVTLSCEQNLNHDAMYWYRQDPGQGLRLIYYSQIVNDFQKGDIAEGYSVSREKKESFPLTVTSAQKNPTAFYLCASRPGQGASGANVLTFGAGSRLTVL.

The chain combines TRBV7-9 with TRBJ2-7; TRBD1 is a possible D gene (6 bases). This CDR3 contains 17 residues. Germline lookup yields CDR1 SEHNR and CDR2 FQNEAQ (reference sequence). V was trimmed by 0 bases and J by 5 bases, leaving 20 bases between them. The CDR3 region is CASSLAETGSMVDEQYF. In DNA form, the CDR3 reads TGTGCCAGCAGCTTAGCGGAGACAGGTTCAATGGTTGACGAGCAGTACTTC.

This clone was counted a single time. The CDR3 sequence: CASSPPTVGTGAEAFF. The CDR3 DNA reads TGTGCCAGCTCACCACCGACCGTTGGGACAGGGGCTGAAGCTTTCTTT. The chain uses TRBV18 and TRBJ1-1; 10 bases fit TRBD1. With 0 bases clipped from V and 6 bases from J, the junction kept 7 bases outside the gene matches. CDR1 KGHSH and CDR2 LQKENI come from the germline V gene. This CDR3 has 16 amino acids.

The chain employs TRBV5-4 and TRBJ2-1, with D possibly being TRBD2 (7 bases). The CDR3 sequence is 16 residues long. Germline V CDR1 and CDR2: SGHNT, YYREEE (reference sequence). Trimming cost V 1 base and J 0 bases, with 11 bases left between them. The CDR3 protein is CASSLLADSSYNEQFF. The DNA for the CDR3 is TGTGCCAGCAGCTTGCTAGCGGACAGCTCCTACAATGAGCAGTTCTTC.

The chain is built from TRBV19 and TRBJ2-4; the D gene is possibly TRBD1 (5 bases). The CDR3 length is 15 residues. V was shortened by 2 bases and J by 6 bases, with 14 bases between the two germline ends. Germline V gives CDR1 LNHDA, CDR2 SQIVND (reference sequence). The CDR3 is CASSIWEGAGNIQYF. In DNA form, the CDR3 reads TGTGCCAGTAGTATATGGGAAGGGGCAGGAAACATTCAGTACTTC.

The chain couples TRBV10-3 to TRBJ1-1, with 7 bases matching TRBD1. There are 14 residues in the CDR3. Germline CDR1 ENHRY, CDR2 SYGVKD. The junction had 6 bases not matched to a gene; V was cut back by 4 bases and J by 4 bases. This CDR3 is CAISGARGGTEAFF. In DNA form, the CDR3 reads TGTGCCATCAGTGGGGCCAGGGGGGGCACTGAAGCTTTCTTT.

The chain recombines TRBV5-1 with TRBJ1-2, with 7 nucleotides matching TRBD1. Unmatched junction bases numbered 1, after V lost 2 bases and J lost 3 bases. Germline V CDR1 and CDR2: SGHRS, YFSETQ. CDR3 length equals 13 residues. In DNA, the CDR3 is TGCGCCAGCAGCTTTACAGGGGACTATGGCTACACCTTC. This sequence encodes CASSFTGDYGYTF. The whole variable domain, remainder taken from reference TRBV5-1 and TRBJ1-2, is KAGVTQTPRYLIKTRGQQVTLSCSPISGHRSVSWYQQTPGQGLQFLFEYFSETQRNKGNFPGRFSGRQFSNSRSEMNVSTLELGDSALYLCASSFTGDYGYTFGSGTRLTVV.

The rearrangement uses TRBV27 and TRBJ1-2; D is unresolved. CDR3 length: 19 amino acids. V was shortened by 5 bases and J by 1 base, with 26 bases between the two germline ends. Germline lookup yields CDR1 MNHEY and CDR2 SMNVEV (reference sequence). CDR3 DNA: TGTGCCAGCAGTCCCTCGGTAGGTTACTCCGGACGGGGTAACTATGGCTACACCTTC. Amino acids: CASSPSVGYSGRGNYGYTF.

The chain is built from TRBV10-3 and TRBJ2-2; TRBD2 aligns across 10 bases. V lost 10 bases, J lost 5 bases, and 4 bases stayed unmatched. The length of the CDR3 is 13 residues. The germline V gene encodes CDR1 ENHRY and CDR2 SYGVKD. The CDR3 protein is CATHSGGTGELFF. The CDR3 DNA follows: TGTGCCACCCATAGCGGGGGGACCGGGGAGCTGTTTTTT.

The V gene is TRBV7-8, the J gene TRBJ2-3; tentatively, D is TRBD2 (6 bases). Between the trimmed V and J ends, which lost 3 bases and 6 bases, there was a span of 13 bases. Germline CDR1 reads SGHVS; CDR2 reads FQNEAQ. This CDR3 comprises 14 residues. CDR3 in amino acids: CASSFTSNLDTQYF. DNA of the CDR3: TGTGCCAGCAGCTTTACTAGCAATTTGGATACGCAGTATTTT.

The chain uses TRBV29-1 and TRBJ1-1; 7 nucleotides align to TRBD1. From germline, CDR1 is SQVTM and CDR2 ANQGSEA. CDR3 length: 13 amino acids. V shed 7 bases and J 1 base; nucleotides not matched to a gene: 6. The DNA of the CDR3 is TGCAGCGCCAGGGGGTTGGAGAACACTGAAGCTTTCTTT. Its translation: CSARGLENTEAFF.

This chain links TRBV6-6 with TRBJ2-1; the D is unclear. CDR1 is MNHNY and CDR2 is SVGAGI in the germline V gene (reference sequence). CDR3 length equals 14 residues. V was clipped by 7 bases and J by 5 bases, with 15 bases between them. CDR3 coding DNA: TGTGCCAGCAATTTAGATGCATCTCACAATGAGCAGTTCTTC. The encoded protein is CASNLDASHNEQFF.

The chain has TRBV5-1 and TRBJ2-7; D uncertain. Trimming removed 0 bases from V and 0 bases from J, with 13 bases in between. The CDR3 runs to 16 residues. Germline loops: CDR1 SGHRS, CDR2 YFSETQ. CDR3 in amino acids: CASSLEAAIGSYEQYF. The DNA for the CDR3 is TGCGCCAGCAGCTTGGAGGCCGCGATCGGCTCCTACGAGCAGTACTTC.